This T cell receptor beta chain was captured by sequencing in a study of T-cell reconstitution after alpha-beta-depleted transplantation in children. Unique molecular identifiers were incorporated into the prepared TCRbeta library. From the PCR reads, TCRdb called clonotypes with MiXCR, one entry per CDR3 protein. Of some 390,000 distinct CDR3 sequences in the sample, approximately 20% are singletons; the top ten hold less than 4.5%. The sequencing here drew on PBMCs from the stem cell graft donor, taken from the stem cell graft. The receptor comes from a human donor who donated a stem cell graft to a child with acute myeloid leukemia.

CDR3 sequence reads: CASSQDWPSAFSGELFF. The CDR3, as DNA: TGCGCCAGCAGCCAAGATTGGCCTAGCGCATTCAGTGGGGAGCTGTTTTTT. The chain joins TRBV4-3 to TRBJ2-2, with D tentatively TRBD2 (6 bases). The V gene's germline CDR1 is LGHNA and CDR2 YSLEER. Trimming removed 0 bases at V and 8 bases at J, with 19 bases between. CDR3 size: 17 residues.